The clone carrying this T cell receptor (beta chain) was counted ten times or more. The antigen is unknown. UMIs were added to TCR cDNA along with a universal primer site when it was made by 5'RACE template switching. TCRdb passed the 5' RACE reads through MiXCR, listing each CDR3 protein once. Of a few hundred thousand distinct CDR3 sequences in the sample, 3.5% to 4.5% are singletons; the top ten hold approximately 20%. The germline V and J ends were trimmed by 3 bases and 4 bases, with 7 bases remaining between them. This CDR3 comprises 13 residues. Germline-derived CDR1 and CDR2 are MNHNS and SASEGT. The record originates from a study of T cells after yellow fever vaccination. General study results and limits: Repertoires sorted by FACS could include abundant clonotypes that are contaminants from the bulk population. Faster peaking, at day 5 versus 15, marked a secondary response that was weaker.

The chain carries TRBV6-1 and TRBJ1-5; D gene ambiguous. The sample was PBMCs, taken 15 days after the yellow fever booster vaccination. The clonotype comes from a man between 18 and 35 years old who received the YFV17D yellow fever vaccine. CDR3 nucleotides: TGTGCCAGCAGTGACCCGGTAAATCAGCCCCAGCATTTT. Protein sequence: CASSDPVNQPQHF.